These 21 T cell receptor beta chains were all obtained from the same sample, sequenced in a study of T cell repertoires in cytomegalovirus infection. TCRdb processed the reads anew with MiXCR; each CDR3 protein has one entry. The sample includes some 280,000 distinct CDR3 sequences, approximately 13% of them seen just once. The sample consisted of PBMCs. Every receptor here comes from a human donor in good health (CMV status not recorded). Some clones in this sample may be carry-over from other donors' samples.

In its sample, this clonotype was seen many times. The chain joins TRBV7-8 to TRBJ2-3, with 8 bases lining up with TRBD2. Germline CDR1 and CDR2: SGHVS and FQNEAQ. Trimming took 4 bases from V and 6 from J; bases not matched to a gene: 9. The CDR3 extends over 15 amino acids. Here the CDR3 DNA reads TGTGCCAGCAGCTCAGATGTGGCGGGAGGCGATACGCAGTATTTT. The encoded protein is CASSSDVAGGDTQYF. Using reference TRBV7-8 and TRBJ2-3 for the parts outside the CDR3, the full variable domain is GAGVSQSPRYKVAKRGQDVALRCDPISGHVSLFWYQQALGQGPEFLTYFQNEAQLDKSGLPSDRFFAERPEGSVSTLKIQRTQQEDSAVYLCASSSDVAGGDTQYFGPGTRLTVL.

In nucleotides, the CDR3 is TGTGCCAGTCCTCCGGAAAGGCTACGCCCTTTAGCTTTCTTT. This encodes CASPPERLRPLAFF. The V gene is TRBV2, the J gene TRBJ1-1; D unclear. The length of the CDR3 is 14 residues. Germline V gene data show CDR1 as SNHLY and CDR2 as FYNNEI. V lost 9 bases to trimming and J lost 10 bases, with 24 bases between them.

This clonotype was observed a single time. CDR3: CSARTGTVYEQFF. CDR3 sequence (DNA): TGCAGTGCTAGAACCGGGACAGTGTATGAGCAGTTCTTC. The rearrangement joins TRBV20-1 to TRBJ2-1; TRBD1 matches at 7 bases. The CDR3 is 13 residues long. Germline V gives CDR1 DFQATT, CDR2 SNEGSKA (reference sequence). V trimming: 2 bases; J trimming: 8 bases; junction bases outside the gene matches: 6.

This clonotype has a count of ten or more. The rearrangement uses TRBV7-8 and TRBJ2-7; TRBD2 might be the D (5 bases). The V gene lost 1 base and the J gene lost 3 bases, with 13 bases spanning the gap. CDR1 and CDR2 (germline): SGHVS, FQNEAQ. This CDR3 region has 15 residues. This chain's CDR3 is CASSLGTTSGYEQYF. The CDR3, as DNA: TGTGCCAGCAGCTTAGGTACTACTAGTGGCTACGAGCAGTACTTC. The variable domain in full, with the rest retrieved from reference TRBV7-8 and TRBJ2-7, is GAGVSQSPRYKVAKRGQDVALRCDPISGHVSLFWYQQALGQGPEFLTYFQNEAQLDKSGLPSDRFFAERPEGSVSTLKIQRTQQEDSAVYLCASSLGTTSGYEQYFGPGTRLTVT.

This clonotype was seen repeatedly, ten times or more. The chain has TRBV9 and TRBJ1-2; D is perhaps TRBD1 (6 bases). Germline CDR1 and CDR2: SGDLS and YYNGEE. This CDR3 region has 13 residues. The V end lost 0 bases, the J end lost 5 bases, and 8 bases lay between the germline ends. CDR3 loop: CASSVEQGYGYTF. The CDR3 DNA follows: TGTGCCAGCAGCGTAGAACAGGGTTATGGCTACACCTTC.

The chain combines TRBV19 with TRBJ1-4; perhaps TRBD1 as D (6 bases). V was trimmed by 5 bases and J by 8 bases, leaving 9 bases between them. The CDR3 totals 12 residues. Germline V lookup: CDR1 LNHDA, CDR2 SQIVND (reference sequence). The CDR3 reads CASSRTEEKLFF. In DNA form, the CDR3 reads TGTGCCAGTAGTCGGACAGAGGAAAAACTGTTTTTT.

This clonotype was picked up many times. V gene TRBV11-2 combines with J gene TRBJ2-5, with D unresolved. CDR1 SGHAT and CDR2 FQNNGV come from the germline V gene. The CDR3 is made up of 13 amino acids. V was pared by 4 bases and J by 8 bases, with 14 bases between. The CDR3 DNA is TGTGCCAGCAGCTCGGTCTCCCCCCAAACCCAGTACTTC. This encodes CASSSVSPQTQYF.

This clonotype has a handful of counts. The chain employs TRBV7-2 and TRBJ2-1; D ambiguous. Germline-derived CDR1 and CDR2 are SGHTA and FQGNSA. CDR3 length equals 13 residues. Trimming cost V 4 bases and J 10 bases, with 14 bases left between them. The CDR3 reads CASSYLLGWEQFF. CDR3 DNA sequence: TGTGCCAGCAGCTACCTGTTAGGATGGGAGCAGTTCTTC.

This clonotype has a count of ten or more. The V gene is TRBV7-2, the J gene TRBJ2-3; D call uncertain. The V end lost 5 bases, the J end lost 0 bases, and 9 bases lay between the germline ends. Looked up from germline, CDR1 is SGHTA and CDR2 is FQGNSA. The CDR3 extends over 14 amino acids. The CDR3 is CASSRSPSTDTQYF. The CDR3 DNA follows: TGTGCCAGCAGCCGTAGCCCTAGCACAGATACGCAGTATTTT.

This clonotype was seen a handful of times. The rearrangement links TRBV19 to TRBJ2-3; TRBD1 might be the D (6 bases). This CDR3 region has 14 residues. Germline CDR1 and CDR2: LNHDA and SQIVND (reference sequence). Trimming shortened V by 5 bases and J by 4 bases, and 13 bases separated the two germline ends. The CDR3 nucleotides read TGTGCCAGTAGTCCCGGACAGCAAGCAGATACGCAGTATTTT. Translation: CASSPGQQADTQYF.

At least ten counts were recorded for this clonotype. V usage is TRBV6-1 and J usage is TRBJ2-7, with 11 bases lining up with TRBD2. Germline values: CDR1 MNHNS, CDR2 SASEGT. Trimming at V came to 0 bases and at J to 9 bases, leaving 10 bases not matched to a gene. The CDR3 is 16 residues long. This CDR3 is CASSEALGSGGARQYF. DNA of the CDR3: TGTGCCAGCAGTGAAGCGCTCGGTAGCGGGGGGGCCCGGCAGTACTTC.

The table lists this clonotype with many counts. The gene calls are TRBV10-3 and TRBJ2-3; D possibly matches TRBD1 or TRBD2 (5 bases each). Per the germline V gene, CDR1 is ENHRY and CDR2 is SYGVKD. CDR3 length equals 14 residues. V dropped 4 bases and J dropped 1 base, with 9 bases sitting between them. In DNA form, the CDR3 reads TGTGCCATCAGTGGATTGGGGGGCACAGATACGCAGTATTTT. This sequence encodes CAISGLGGTDTQYF.

This clonotype was seen repeatedly, ten times or more. The rearrangement uses TRBV7-2 and TRBJ2-1; 9 bases match TRBD2. Germline trimming cut 1 base from V and 7 bases from J; bases unmatched to any gene: 2. The CDR3 is 14 residues long. Germline V CDR1 and CDR2: SGHTA, FQGNSA. CDR3 bases: TGTGCCAGCAGCTTAGGACTAGCGGAAAATGAGCAGTTCTTC. Protein: CASSLGLAENEQFF. Based on the CDR3 plus reference TRBV7-2 and TRBJ2-1, the full variable domain is GAGVSQSPSNKVTEKGKDVELRCDPISGHTALYWYRQSLGQGLEFLIYFQGNSAPDKSGLPSDRFSAERTGGSVSTLTIQRTQQEDSAVYLCASSLGLAENEQFFGPGTRLTVL.

This clonotype was seen repeatedly, ten times or more. The chain couples TRBV7-2 to TRBJ1-5; the D is unclear. This CDR3 comprises 13 residues. V lost 2 bases, J lost 5 bases, and 7 bases lay in between. Per germline, CDR1 SGHTA and CDR2 FQGNSA. The CDR3 sequence: CASSLLADQPQHF. CDR3 nucleotides: TGTGCCAGCAGCTTACTCGCCGATCAGCCCCAGCATTTT.

This clonotype was detected ten times or more. The genes are TRBV11-2 and TRBJ1-1; D ambiguous. V was trimmed by 4 bases and J by 0 bases, leaving 6 bases between them. Per germline, CDR1 SGHAT and CDR2 FQNNGV. The CDR3 is 13 residues long. The CDR3 coding sequence is TGTGCCAGCAGCTCCGCCGTGAACACTGAAGCTTTCTTT. Amino acid sequence: CASSSAVNTEAFF. The variable domain in full, completed from reference TRBV11-2 and TRBJ1-1, reads EAGVAQSPRYKIIEKRQSVAFWCNPISGHATLYWYQQILGQGPKLLIQFQNNGVVDDSQLPKDRFSAERLKGVDSTLKIQPAKLEDSAVYLCASSSAVNTEAFFGQGTRLTVV.

The sample holds many counts of this clonotype. The chain couples TRBV19 to TRBJ2-1; D is undetermined. In germline, CDR1 is LNHDA, CDR2 SQIVND (reference sequence). The CDR3 runs 14 residues. V lost 3 bases and J 8 bases, leaving 14 bases between the germline ends. Written as DNA, the CDR3 is TGTGCCAGTAGTATTCGCCGCGGTTTGGATGAGCAGTTCTTC. Its protein product is CASSIRRGLDEQFF.

The gene calls are TRBV7-2 and TRBJ2-7; 8 bases match TRBD2. The trim removed 7 bases at V and 0 bases at J, leaving 2 bases unmatched. The CDR3 length is 13 residues. CDR1 is SGHTA, CDR2 FQGNSA, per germline. CDR3 residues: CASKSGSSYEQYF. Written as DNA, the CDR3 is TGTGCCAGCAAGAGCGGGAGCTCCTACGAGCAGTACTTC.

This clonotype was found many times. This chain links TRBV7-2 with TRBJ1-1; TRBD1 matches at 7 bases. V lost 5 bases, J lost 7 bases, and 7 bases stayed unmatched. The CDR3 loop spans 13 amino acids. CDR1 is SGHTA, CDR2 FQGNSA, per germline. CDR3 region: CASSQRQGREAFF. The CDR3 region has the DNA TGTGCCAGCAGCCAGAGACAGGGCCGTGAAGCTTTCTTT.

The chain joins TRBV11-2 to TRBJ2-1, with TRBD2 identical over 12 bases. The length of the CDR3 is 14 residues. Looked up from germline, CDR1 is SGHAT and CDR2 is FQNNGV. J lost 7 bases, V lost 6 bases, and 4 bases had no gene match. As DNA, the CDR3 is TGTGCCAGCAGGCTAGCGGGGGGGGGAAATGAGCAGTTCTTC. Its translation: CASRLAGGGNEQFF. The full variable domain, completed using reference TRBV11-2 and TRBJ2-1, is EAGVAQSPRYKIIEKRQSVAFWCNPISGHATLYWYQQILGQGPKLLIQFQNNGVVDDSQLPKDRFSAERLKGVDSTLKIQPAKLEDSAVYLCASRLAGGGNEQFFGPGTRLTVL.

This clonotype was recorded a few times. The chain is built from TRBV2 and TRBJ2-6; D gene unclear. The CDR3 length is 14 residues. Germline V gene data show CDR1 as SNHLY and CDR2 as FYNNEI. With 4 bases removed from V and 0 bases from J, the gap between germline ends came to 4 bases. The CDR3 loop reads CASSVHSGANVLTF. CDR3 DNA sequence: TGTGCCAGCAGTGTTCACTCTGGGGCCAACGTCCTGACTTTC.

This clonotype was observed at least ten times. The chain employs TRBV7-3 and TRBJ2-5, with D perhaps matching TRBD2 (6 bases). CDR1 is SGHTA, CDR2 FQGTGA, per germline. This CDR3 contains 14 residues. V lost 5 bases, J lost 4 bases, and 14 bases lay in between. In DNA form, the CDR3 reads TGTGCCAGCAGCCCAACTTCGGAGGGAGAGACCCAGTACTTC. Protein: CASSPTSEGETQYF.